This T cell receptor beta chain came from a study of T cells in pancreatic ductal adenocarcinoma. Selected pancreatic ductal adenocarcinoma patients had undergone surgery without neoadjuvant therapy. Broader study findings: Blood clonality (roughly 0.07) did not differ significantly from tumor (about 0.12).

The repertoire was sequenced with immunoSEQ multiplex PCR; TCRdb's copy has only in-frame clones and lacks some. In the table there are around 94,000 clones, about 95% of which are singletons. Looked up from germline, CDR1 is MNHEY and CDR2 is SVGAGI. The CDR3 sequence is 15 residues long. J lost 5 bases, V lost 0 bases, and 4 bases had no gene match. This clone was seen a single time. Its target is unknown. The sequence was collected from a human donor with pancreatic ductal adenocarcinoma. The chain has TRBV6-5 and TRBJ2-3; 8 nucleotides match TRBD1. The sequencing sample was made of PBMCs. CDR3 residues: CASSYSGQVLDTQYF. CDR3 nucleotide sequence: TGTGCCAGCAGTTACTCGGGACAGGTGTTAGATACGCAGTATTTT.